This TCR beta chain was obtained from a study of identifying expanded T cells in peripheral blood. Using immunoSEQ multiplex PCR, the repertoire was profiled, and TCRdb retains in-frame clones only, with some absent. This sample has under 95,000 clones, with approximately 90% found just once. Germline V lookup: CDR1 MNHEY, CDR2 SMNVEV (reference sequence). This CDR3 spans 14 amino acids. Trimming removed 6 bases from V and 3 bases from J, with 14 bases in between. This chain links TRBV27 with TRBJ1-2; no clear D gene. Input material: blood. The receptor's source is a person aged 18 to 75 in good health. As DNA, the CDR3 is TGTGCCAGCAGGAGCACGGCATCTTACTATGGCTACACCTTC. It translates to CASRSTASYYGYTF.